What follows is one TCR beta chain and its context. The CDR3 runs to 14 residues. The V and J ends lost 0 bases and 5 bases, in that order; junction bases with no gene match: 0. In germline, CDR1 is SGHRS, CDR2 YFSETQ. Using immunoSEQ multiplex PCR, the repertoire was profiled, and TCRdb retains in-frame clones only, with some absent. Of about 160,000 clones listed, about 90% were seen once; the top ten hold 9.5% to 15%. This specimen comes from a study of control samples from healthy donors and cancer patients. Sequenced: blood. The V gene is TRBV5-1, the J gene TRBJ2-1; 9 bases are a match to TRBD2. The sequence was collected from a man aged 30 to 45 in good health. The CDR3 spells CASSLGGRDNEQFF. For the CDR3, the DNA is TGCGCCAGCAGCTTGGGCGGGAGGGACAATGAGCAGTTCTTC.